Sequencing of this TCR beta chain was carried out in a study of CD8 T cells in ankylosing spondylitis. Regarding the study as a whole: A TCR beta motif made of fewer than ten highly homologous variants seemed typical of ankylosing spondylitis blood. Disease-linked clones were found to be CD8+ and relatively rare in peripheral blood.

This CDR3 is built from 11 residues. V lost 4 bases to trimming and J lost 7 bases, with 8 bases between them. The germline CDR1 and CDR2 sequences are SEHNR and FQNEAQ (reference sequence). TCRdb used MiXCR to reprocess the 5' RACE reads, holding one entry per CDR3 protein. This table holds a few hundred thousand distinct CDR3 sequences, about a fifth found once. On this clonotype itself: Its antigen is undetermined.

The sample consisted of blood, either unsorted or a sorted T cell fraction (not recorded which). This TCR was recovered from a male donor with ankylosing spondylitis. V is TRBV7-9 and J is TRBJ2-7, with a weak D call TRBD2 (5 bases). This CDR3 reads CASSSGWEQYF. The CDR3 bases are TGTGCCAGCAGCTCGGGGTGGGAGCAGTACTTC.